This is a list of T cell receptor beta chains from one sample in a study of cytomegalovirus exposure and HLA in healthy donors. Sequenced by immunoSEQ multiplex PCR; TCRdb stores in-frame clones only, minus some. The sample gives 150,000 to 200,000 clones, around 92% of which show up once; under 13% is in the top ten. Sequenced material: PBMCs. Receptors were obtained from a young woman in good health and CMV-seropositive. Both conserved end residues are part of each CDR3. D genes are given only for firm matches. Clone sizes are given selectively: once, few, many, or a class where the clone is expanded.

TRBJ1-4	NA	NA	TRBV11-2	TGTGCCAGCAGCCCCGGGGGGACTATTAATGAAAAACTGTTTTTT	CASSPGGTINEKLFF
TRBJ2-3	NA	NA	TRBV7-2	TGTGCCAGCAGCTTAGCAAACAGTGATACGCAGTATTTT	CASSLANSDTQYF
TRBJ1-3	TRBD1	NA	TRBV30	TGTGCCTGGAGTACCCAAAACAGGGGCAGGAGCTCTGGAAACACCATATATTTT	CAWSTQNRGRSSGNTIYF
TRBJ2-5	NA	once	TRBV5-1	TGCGCCAGCAGCCTCAAAGTAGCAGAGACCCAGTACTTC	CASSLKVAETQYF
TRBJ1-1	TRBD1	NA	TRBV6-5	TGTGCCAGCAAAACAGGGGGCGGTTTTCAAGCTTTCTTT	CASKTGGGFQAFF
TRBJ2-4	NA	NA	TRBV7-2	TGTGCCAGCAGCTTAGCGGTTTCGGGGAGGAACATTCAGTACTTC	CASSLAVSGRNIQYF
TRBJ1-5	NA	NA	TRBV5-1	TGCGCCAGCAGTCGCTTAGGGGCAGAGAATCAGCCCCAGCATTTT	CASSRLGAENQPQHF
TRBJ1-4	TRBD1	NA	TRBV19	TGTGCCAGTAGTTCCCGGGACAGGGGCCGTGCAACTAATGAAAAACTGTTTTTT	CASSSRDRGRATNEKLFF
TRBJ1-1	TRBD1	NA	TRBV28	TGTGCCAGCAGTCCTCTGGGACAGGAATCGGGCACTGAAGCTTTCTTT	CASSPLGQESGTEAFF
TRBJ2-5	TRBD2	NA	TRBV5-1	TGCGCCAGCAGCTTCCGACTAGCGGCAGGCCAAGAGACCCAGTACTTC	CASSFRLAAGQETQYF
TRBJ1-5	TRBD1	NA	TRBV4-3	TGCGCCAGCAGCCAAGCCAGGGGGCCCAATCAGCCCCAGCATTTT	CASSQARGPNQPQHF